The next 27 T cell receptor beta chains were all read from a single sample in a study of cytomegalovirus exposure and HLA in healthy donors. Assay: immunoSEQ multiplex PCR; the TCRdb copy retains only in-frame clones and omits some. The sample includes approximately 150,000 clones, about 90% of them seen just once. The sequencing sample was made of PBMCs. The receptors were sampled from a woman aged 18-35 years in good health and CMV-seropositive.

The rearrangement uses TRBV19 and TRBJ2-7; 12 bases are a match to TRBD1. V shed 6 bases, J shed 3 bases, and the junction held 6 bases outside the gene matches. CDR3 length: 15 residues. Germline lookup yields CDR1 LNHDA and CDR2 SQIVND (reference sequence). In DNA, the CDR3 is TGTGCCAGTAGCACCGGGACAGGGGGCCTCTACGAGCAGTACTTC. As protein: CASSTGTGGLYEQYF.

The gene calls are TRBV6-1 and TRBJ2-5, with D possibly being TRBD1 (6 bases). Germline CDR1 is MNHNS and CDR2 is SASEGT. This CDR3 has 12 residues. Trimming stripped 8 bases from V and 5 bases from J, with 12 bases between. The CDR3 DNA sequence: TGTGCCAGCGATAGGGGGTGGGAGACCCAGTACTTC. Amino acids: CASDRGWETQYF.

V gene TRBV7-2 combines with J gene TRBJ2-1; 10 bases line up with TRBD2. This CDR3 is built from 15 residues. V shed 7 bases, J shed 7 bases, and the junction held 10 bases outside the gene matches. The germline CDR1 and CDR2 sequences are SGHTA and FQGNSA. The CDR3 reads CASKGPTSGENEQFF. The CDR3 DNA sequence: TGTGCCAGCAAGGGGCCAACTAGCGGGGAGAATGAGCAGTTCTTC.

CDR3 nucleotides: TGTGCCAGCAGCTTAGGGCAGGGATTCTACGAGCAGTACTTC. This codes for CASSLGQGFYEQYF. The chain combines TRBV7-9 with TRBJ2-7, with D tentatively TRBD1 (5 bases). Germline CDR1 and CDR2: SEHNR and FQNEAQ (reference sequence). This CDR3 contains 14 residues. V gave up 1 base and J gave up 3 bases, with 10 bases separating them.

The rearrangement joins TRBV5-4 to TRBJ1-2, with D possibly matching TRBD1 (5 bases). V was cut by 4 bases and J by 8 bases, with 15 bases left in between. Germline V gene data show CDR1 as SGHNT and CDR2 as YYREEE (reference sequence). The CDR3 length is 13 residues. The CDR3 DNA is TGTGCCAGCAGCCGGGACTCCTTGGGGGGCTACACCTTC. It is translated as CASSRDSLGGYTF.

The genes are TRBV18 and TRBJ2-7; 9 bases agree with TRBD2. Trimming removed 0 bases from V and 3 bases from J; junction bases left unmatched: 6. This CDR3 is built from 16 residues. CDR1 and CDR2 from the germline V gene are KGHSH and LQKENI. The CDR3 bases are TGTGCCAGCTCACCACCCGGCGCGGGGGGGATCTACGAGCAGTACTTC. This translates into CASSPPGAGGIYEQYF.

This clone was seen just once. The rearrangement uses TRBV28 and TRBJ1-1, with TRBD1 identical over 8 bases. Germline trimming cut 5 bases from V and 1 base from J; bases unmatched to any gene: 9. The CDR3 extends over 16 amino acids. In germline, CDR1 is MDHEN, CDR2 SYDVKM. CDR3 sequence reads: CASSLETGATNTEAFF. CDR3 coding DNA: TGTGCCAGCAGTCTAGAGACAGGGGCCACGAACACTGAAGCTTTCTTT.

This chain uses TRBV30 with TRBJ2-7, with 9 bases identical to TRBD1. Germline loops: CDR1 GTSNPN, CDR2 SVGIG (reference sequence). The CDR3 is 13 residues long. Trimming cost V 7 bases and J 2 bases; bases outside gene matches: 6. CDR3 sequence (DNA): TGTGCCTCCGGACAGGGGTTTACCTACGAGCAGTACTTC. Translating gives CASGQGFTYEQYF. Looking up the rest from reference TRBV30 and TRBJ2-7 gives the full variable domain: SQTIHQWPATLVQPVGSPLSLECTVEGTSNPNLYWYRQAAGRGLQLLFYSVGIGQISSEVPQNLSASRPQDRQFILSSKKLLLSDSGFYLCASGQGFTYEQYFGPGTRLTVT.

The chain employs TRBV6-1 and TRBJ2-7, with 8 positions matching TRBD2. J was trimmed by 4 bases and V by 8 bases; bases with no gene match: 10. Germline CDR1 reads MNHNS; CDR2 reads SASEGT. The CDR3 extends over 14 amino acids. This chain's CDR3 is CASLPGRARYEQYF. The CDR3 DNA is TGTGCCAGCCTCCCCGGGAGGGCCAGGTACGAGCAGTACTTC.

J is TRBJ1-2 and V is TRBV14; 8 nucleotides agree with TRBD1. The CDR3 is 14 amino acids. Trimming removed 4 bases from V and 4 bases from J; junction bases left unmatched: 5. Germline V gives CDR1 SGHDN, CDR2 FVKESK. The CDR3: CASSLRGTGYGYTF. DNA for the CDR3: TGTGCCAGCAGCCTCAGGGGGACAGGCTATGGCTACACCTTC.

This clone was seen just once. The chain has TRBV4-1 and TRBJ2-2, with D uncertain. The CDR3 contains 14 residues. Germline lookup yields CDR1 MGHRA and CDR2 YSYEKL. V gave up 0 bases and J gave up 3 bases, with 5 bases separating them. The CDR3 nucleotides read TGCGCCAGCAGCCAAGATGGGCACACCGGGGAGCTGTTTTTT. It encodes CASSQDGHTGELFF.

The chain couples TRBV4-1 to TRBJ1-3, with D maybe TRBD1 (5 bases). CDR1 MGHRA and CDR2 YSYEKL come from the germline V gene. V lost 3 bases, J lost 0 bases, and 18 bases lay in between. The CDR3 is made up of 18 amino acids. CDR3: CASSQSGTVRTSGNTIYF. CDR3 bases: TGCGCCAGCAGCCAGAGCGGGACCGTACGAACCTCTGGAAACACCATATATTTT.

This clone appeared a few times. V gene TRBV27 combines with J gene TRBJ1-2; D is ambiguous. Trimming cost V 5 bases and J 6 bases, with 16 bases left between them. The germline V gene encodes CDR1 MNHEY and CDR2 SMNVEV (reference sequence). The CDR3 is made up of 14 amino acids. The CDR3, as DNA: TGTGCCAGCAGTCCGGCCGGGGAGTGGAATGGCTACACCTTC. As protein: CASSPAGEWNGYTF.

The chain carries TRBV7-8 and TRBJ1-6, with a tentative D call TRBD1 (5 bases). Trimming removed 0 bases at V and 9 bases at J, with 6 bases between. Germline V gene sequence: CDR1 SGHVS, CDR2 FQNEAQ. The CDR3 covers 13 residues. CDR3 sequence reads: CASSLAGGSPLHF. The CDR3 nucleotides are TGTGCCAGCAGCTTAGCGGGGGGTTCACCCCTCCACTTT.

The chain employs TRBV28 and TRBJ2-5; D perhaps matches TRBD2 (6 bases). The germline CDR1 and CDR2 sequences are MDHEN and SYDVKM. CDR3 length: 14 residues. V shed 7 bases and J shed 1 base, with 13 bases lying between them. The DNA of the CDR3 is TGTGCCAGCACCCTCGGGGGTGTCCAAGAGACCCAGTACTTC. Residues: CASTLGGVQETQYF. The full variable domain, completed using reference TRBV28 and TRBJ2-5, is DVKVTQSSRYLVKRTGEKVFLECVQDMDHENMFWYRQDPGLGLRLIYFSYDVKMKEKGDIPEGYSVSREKKERFSLILESASTNQTSMYLCASTLGGVQETQYFGPGTRLLVL.

DNA for the CDR3: TGTGCCATCAGTACAGACAGGGTTGAAGAGACCCAGTACTTC. Encoded protein: CAISTDRVEETQYF. The chain carries TRBV10-3 and TRBJ2-5, with 7 bases fitting TRBD1. The CDR3 contains 14 residues. The germline CDR1 and CDR2 sequences are ENHRY and SYGVKD. The ends lost 5 bases at V and 3 bases at J; junction bases unmatched: 6.

V and J are TRBV6-5 and TRBJ2-1; TRBD2 aligns across 14 bases. The CDR3 runs to 15 residues. V was pared by 5 bases and J by 8 bases, with 5 bases of the junction left unmatched. CDR1 MNHEY and CDR2 SVGAGI come from the germline V gene. Here the CDR3 reads CASSPTSGGAHEQFF. The CDR3 coding sequence is TGTGCCAGCAGTCCGACTAGCGGGGGGGCCCATGAGCAGTTCTTC.

J is TRBJ1-6 and V is TRBV5-4; maybe TRBD1 (5 bases). Germline CDR1 reads SGHNT; CDR2 reads YYREEE (reference sequence). The V end lost 0 bases, the J end lost 9 bases, and 16 bases lay between the germline ends. This CDR3 is built from 16 residues. CDR3 residues: CASSLGAGVGSSPLHF. The CDR3 coding sequence is TGTGCCAGCAGCTTGGGCGCGGGGGTGGGAAGTTCACCCCTCCACTTT.

The chain combines TRBV29-1 with TRBJ1-2, with D possibly matching TRBD1 (5 bases). The CDR3 extends over 11 amino acids. Germline assignment: CDR1 SQVTM and CDR2 ANQGSEA. CDR3 in amino acids: CSADRGNGYTF. In nucleotides, the CDR3 is TGCAGTGCCGACAGAGGCAATGGCTACACCTTC. The variable domain in full, completed from reference TRBV29-1 and TRBJ1-2, reads SAVISQKPSRDICQRGTSLTIQCQVDSQVTMMFWYRQQPGQSLTLIATANQGSEATYESGFVIDKFPISRPNLTFSTLTVSNMSPEDSSIYLCSADRGNGYTFGSGTRLTVV.

The chain joins TRBV19 to TRBJ2-1, with unresolved D. Germline loops: CDR1 LNHDA, CDR2 SQIVND (reference sequence). Trimming took off 4 bases at V and 0 bases at J, with 7 bases between the two ends. The CDR3 has 14 amino acids. The CDR3, as DNA: TGTGCCAGTAGTACAGGCACCTCCTACAATGAGCAGTTCTTC. Its translation: CASSTGTSYNEQFF.

The chain employs TRBV5-6 and TRBJ1-2; the D is unclear. Trimming cost V 4 bases and J 2 bases, with 12 bases left between them. CDR1 is SGHDT, CDR2 YYEEEE, per germline. CDR3 length equals 14 residues. The CDR3 spells CASSPEEENYGYTF. The CDR3 coding sequence is TGTGCCAGCAGCCCGGAGGAGGAGAACTATGGCTACACCTTC. Looking up the rest from reference TRBV5-6 and TRBJ1-2 gives the full variable domain: DAGVTQSPTHLIKTRGQQVTLRCSPKSGHDTVSWYQQALGQGPQFIFQYYEEEERQRGNFPDRFSGHQFPNYSSELNVNALLLGDSALYLCASSPEEENYGYTFGSGTRLTVV.

This chain connects TRBV28 to TRBJ2-7; no definite D call. Germline CDR1 MDHEN, CDR2 SYDVKM. The germline V and J ends were trimmed by 5 bases and 2 bases, with 16 bases remaining between them. The CDR3 sequence is 15 residues long. The CDR3 nucleotides are TGTGCCAGCAGTGTGACATCGCTCGACACCTACGAGCAGTACTTC. Its translation is CASSVTSLDTYEQYF.

V gene TRBV5-1 combines with J gene TRBJ2-5; TRBD1 aligns across 7 bases. Trimming cost V 4 bases and J 4 bases; bases outside gene matches: 7. CDR3 size: 14 residues. Germline CDR1 SGHRS, CDR2 YFSETQ. The CDR3 spells CASSRQGLRETQYF. CDR3 nucleotides: TGCGCCAGCAGCCGACAGGGTTTGCGAGAGACCCAGTACTTC.

V gene TRBV6-5 combines with J gene TRBJ1-2, with D unclear. The CDR3 sequence is 15 residues long. The germline gives CDR1 MNHEY, CDR2 SVGAGI. V lost 0 bases to trimming and J lost 5 bases, with 13 bases between them. CDR3 region: CASSYSIRVDYGYTF. DNA of the CDR3: TGTGCCAGCAGTTACTCTATCCGGGTAGATTATGGCTACACCTTC.

The chain employs TRBV4-1 and TRBJ2-1, with 12 bases lining up with TRBD2. Trimming took 5 bases from V and 9 from J; bases not matched to a gene: 11. The length of the CDR3 is 16 residues. The V gene's germline CDR1 is MGHRA and CDR2 YSYEKL. CDR3 nucleotides: TGCGCCAGCAGCTCCCTAGCGGGGGGGCCGTCGAGTGAGCAGTTCTTC. As protein: CASSSLAGGPSSEQFF.

This rearrangement joins TRBV2 to TRBJ2-7; D is ambiguous. Trimming shortened V by 6 bases and J by 4 bases, and 13 bases separated the two germline ends. The CDR3 consists of 13 residues. Germline-derived CDR1 and CDR2 are SNHLY and FYNNEI. DNA for the CDR3: TGTGCCAGCAGCAGCCAGTCAGGTTACGAGCAGTACTTC. Protein product: CASSSQSGYEQYF.

This sequence joins TRBV28 and TRBJ1-4; 8 bases match TRBD1. V dropped 6 bases and J dropped 6; count of bases not matched to a gene: 3. Looked up from germline, CDR1 is MDHEN and CDR2 is SYDVKM. CDR3 length: 13 residues. CDR3 sequence reads: CASSGQGYEKLFF. DNA of the CDR3: TGTGCCAGCAGCGGACAGGGCTATGAAAAACTGTTTTTT.